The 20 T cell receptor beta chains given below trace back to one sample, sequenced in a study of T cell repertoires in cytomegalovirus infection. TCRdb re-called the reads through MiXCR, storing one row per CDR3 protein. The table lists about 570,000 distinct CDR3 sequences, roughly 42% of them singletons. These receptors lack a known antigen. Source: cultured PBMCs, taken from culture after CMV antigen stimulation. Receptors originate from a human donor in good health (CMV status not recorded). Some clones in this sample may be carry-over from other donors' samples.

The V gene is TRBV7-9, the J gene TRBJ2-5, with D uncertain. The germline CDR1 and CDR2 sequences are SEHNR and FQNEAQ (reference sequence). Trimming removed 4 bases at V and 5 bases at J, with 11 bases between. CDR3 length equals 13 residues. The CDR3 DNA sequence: TGTGCCAGCAGCTCAACACCGACGGAGACCCAGTACTTC. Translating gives CASSSTPTETQYF. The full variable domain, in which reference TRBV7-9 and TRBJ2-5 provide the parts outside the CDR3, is DTGVSQNPRHKITKRGQNVTFRCDPISEHNRLYWYRQTLGQGPEFLTYFQNEAQLEKSRLLSDRFSAERPKGSFSTLEIQRTEQGDSAMYLCASSSTPTETQYFGPGTRLLVL.

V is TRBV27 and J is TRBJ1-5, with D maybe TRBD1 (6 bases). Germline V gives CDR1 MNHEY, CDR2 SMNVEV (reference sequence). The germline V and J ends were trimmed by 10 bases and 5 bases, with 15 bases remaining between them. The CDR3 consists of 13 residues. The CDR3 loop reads CAKRSQGHQPQHF. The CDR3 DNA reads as TGTGCCAAAAGGAGCCAGGGGCATCAGCCCCAGCATTTT.

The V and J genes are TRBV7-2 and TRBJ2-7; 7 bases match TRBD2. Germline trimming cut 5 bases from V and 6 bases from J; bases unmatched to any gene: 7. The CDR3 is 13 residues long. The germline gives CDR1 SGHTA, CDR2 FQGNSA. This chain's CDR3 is CASSDGLVGEQYF. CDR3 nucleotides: TGTGCCAGCAGCGACGGACTAGTCGGCGAGCAGTACTTC.

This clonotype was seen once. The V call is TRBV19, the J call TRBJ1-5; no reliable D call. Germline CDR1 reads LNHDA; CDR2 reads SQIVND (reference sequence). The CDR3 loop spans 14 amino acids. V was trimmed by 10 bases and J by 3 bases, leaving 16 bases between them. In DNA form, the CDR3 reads TGTGCCACAAAGGAAGGCCGCCTCAATCAGCCCCAGCATTTT. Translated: CATKEGRLNQPQHF.

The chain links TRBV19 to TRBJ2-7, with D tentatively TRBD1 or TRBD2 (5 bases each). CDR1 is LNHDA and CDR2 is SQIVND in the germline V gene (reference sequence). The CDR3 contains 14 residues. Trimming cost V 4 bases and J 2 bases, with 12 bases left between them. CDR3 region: CASSKRGETYEQYF. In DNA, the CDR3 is TGTGCCAGTAGTAAAAGGGGAGAGACCTACGAGCAGTACTTC. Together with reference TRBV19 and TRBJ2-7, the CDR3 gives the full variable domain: DGGITQSPKYLFRKEGQNVTLSCEQNLNHDAMYWYRQDPGQGLRLIYYSQIVNDFQKGDIAEGYSVSREKKESFPLTVTSAQKNPTAFYLCASSKRGETYEQYFGPGTRLTVT.

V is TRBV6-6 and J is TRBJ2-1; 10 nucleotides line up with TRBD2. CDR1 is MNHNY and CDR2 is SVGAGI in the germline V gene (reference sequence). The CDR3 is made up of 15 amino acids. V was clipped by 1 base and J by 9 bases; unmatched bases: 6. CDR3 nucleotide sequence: TGTGCCAGCAGTTACTGGGCTAGCGGGAGTATTGAGCAGTTCTTC. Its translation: CASSYWASGSIEQFF.

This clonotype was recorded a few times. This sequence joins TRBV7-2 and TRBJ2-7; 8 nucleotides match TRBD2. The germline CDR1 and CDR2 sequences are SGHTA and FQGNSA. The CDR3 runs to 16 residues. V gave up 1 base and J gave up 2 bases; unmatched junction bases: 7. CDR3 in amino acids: CASSLVSSGPTYEQYF. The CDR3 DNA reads TGTGCCAGCAGCTTAGTGTCTAGCGGGCCGACCTACGAGCAGTACTTC.

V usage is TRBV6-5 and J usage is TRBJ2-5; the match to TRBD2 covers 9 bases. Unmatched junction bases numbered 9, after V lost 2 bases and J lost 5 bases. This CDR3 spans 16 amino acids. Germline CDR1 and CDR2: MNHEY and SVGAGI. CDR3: CASSYDPRGGLETQYF. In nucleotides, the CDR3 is TGTGCCAGCAGTTACGACCCGCGGGGGGGCCTGGAGACCCAGTACTTC.

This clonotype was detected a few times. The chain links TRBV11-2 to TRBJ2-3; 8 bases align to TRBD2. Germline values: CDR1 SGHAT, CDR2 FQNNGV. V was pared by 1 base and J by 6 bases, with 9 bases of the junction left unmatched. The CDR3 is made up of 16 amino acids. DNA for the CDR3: TGTGCCAGCAGCTTAGGGCCACTAGCGGTTGGGGATACGCAGTATTTT. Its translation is CASSLGPLAVGDTQYF.

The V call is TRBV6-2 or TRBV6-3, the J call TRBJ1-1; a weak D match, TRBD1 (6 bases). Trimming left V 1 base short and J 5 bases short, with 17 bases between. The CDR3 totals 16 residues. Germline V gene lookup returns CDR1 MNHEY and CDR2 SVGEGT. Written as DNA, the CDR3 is TGTGCCAGCAGTTACTTAGCCCGGACAGTTGGAACTGAAGCTTTCTTT. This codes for CASSYLARTVGTEAFF.

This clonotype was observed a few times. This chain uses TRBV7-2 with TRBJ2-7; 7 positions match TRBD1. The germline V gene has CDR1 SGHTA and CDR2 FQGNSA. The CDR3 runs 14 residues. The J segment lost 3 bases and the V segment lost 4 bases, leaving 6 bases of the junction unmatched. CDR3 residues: CASSSGTVGYEQYF. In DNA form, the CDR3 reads TGTGCCAGCAGCTCCGGGACAGTGGGCTACGAGCAGTACTTC.

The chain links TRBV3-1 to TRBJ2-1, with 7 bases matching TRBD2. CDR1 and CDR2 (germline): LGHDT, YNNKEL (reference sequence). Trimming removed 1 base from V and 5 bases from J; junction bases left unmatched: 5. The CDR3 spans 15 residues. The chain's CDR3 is CASSQGGSGNNEQFF. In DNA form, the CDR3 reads TGTGCCAGCAGCCAAGGCGGGAGTGGTAACAATGAGCAGTTCTTC.

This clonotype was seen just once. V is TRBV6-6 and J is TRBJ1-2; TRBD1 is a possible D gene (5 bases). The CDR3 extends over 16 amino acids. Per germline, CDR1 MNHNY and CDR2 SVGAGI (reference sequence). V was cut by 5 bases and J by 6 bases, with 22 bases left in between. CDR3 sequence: CASSGAPRVRGNGYTF. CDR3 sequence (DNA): TGTGCCAGCAGTGGGGCCCCGAGGGTCCGGGGGAATGGCTACACCTTC.

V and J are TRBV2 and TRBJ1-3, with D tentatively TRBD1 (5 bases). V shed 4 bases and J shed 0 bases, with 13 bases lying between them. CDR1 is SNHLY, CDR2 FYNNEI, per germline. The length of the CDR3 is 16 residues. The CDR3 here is CASSVLGTDSGNTIYF. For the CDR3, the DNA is TGTGCCAGCAGTGTCTTAGGGACGGACTCTGGAAACACCATATATTTT.

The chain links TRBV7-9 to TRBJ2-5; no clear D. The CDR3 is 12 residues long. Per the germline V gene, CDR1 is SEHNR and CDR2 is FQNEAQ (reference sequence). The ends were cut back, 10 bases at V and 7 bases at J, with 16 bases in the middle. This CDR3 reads CATLVSSGTQYF. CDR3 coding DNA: TGTGCCACCCTGGTTAGCTCAGGGACCCAGTACTTC.

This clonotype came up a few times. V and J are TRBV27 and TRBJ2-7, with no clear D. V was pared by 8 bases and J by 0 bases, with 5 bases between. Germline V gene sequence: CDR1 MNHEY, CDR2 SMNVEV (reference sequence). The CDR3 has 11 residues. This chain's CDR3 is CASVYSYEQYF. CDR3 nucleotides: TGTGCCAGCGTATACTCCTACGAGCAGTACTTC.

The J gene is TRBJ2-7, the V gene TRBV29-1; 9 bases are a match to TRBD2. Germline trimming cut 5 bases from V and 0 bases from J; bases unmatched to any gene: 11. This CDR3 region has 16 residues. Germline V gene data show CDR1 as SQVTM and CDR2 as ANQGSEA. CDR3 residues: CSVLQGLAGSSYEQYF. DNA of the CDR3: TGCAGCGTTTTACAGGGCCTAGCGGGGAGCTCCTACGAGCAGTACTTC.

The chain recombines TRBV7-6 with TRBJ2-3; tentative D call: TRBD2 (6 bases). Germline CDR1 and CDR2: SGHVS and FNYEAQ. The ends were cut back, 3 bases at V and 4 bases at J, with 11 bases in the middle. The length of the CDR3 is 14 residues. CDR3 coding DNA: TGTGCCAGCAGCTTTCTCCCGGGGGCAGATACGCAGTATTTT. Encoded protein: CASSFLPGADTQYF. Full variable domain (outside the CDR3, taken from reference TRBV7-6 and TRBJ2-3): GAGVSQSPRYKVTKRGQDVALRCDPISGHVSLYWYRQALGQGPEFLTYFNYEAQQDKSGLPNDRFSAERPEGSISTLTIQRTEQRDSAMYRCASSFLPGADTQYFGPGTRLTVL.

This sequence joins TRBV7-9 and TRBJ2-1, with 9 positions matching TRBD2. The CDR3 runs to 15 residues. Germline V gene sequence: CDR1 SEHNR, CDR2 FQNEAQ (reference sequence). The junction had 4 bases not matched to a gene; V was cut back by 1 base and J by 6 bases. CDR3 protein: CASSLGVAGVNEQFF. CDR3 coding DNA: TGTGCCAGCAGCTTAGGGGTAGCGGGAGTCAATGAGCAGTTCTTC.

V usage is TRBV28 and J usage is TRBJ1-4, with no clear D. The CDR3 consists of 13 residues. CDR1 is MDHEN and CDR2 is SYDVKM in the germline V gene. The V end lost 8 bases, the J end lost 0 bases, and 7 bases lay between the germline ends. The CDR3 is CASSPATNEKLFF. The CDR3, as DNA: TGTGCCAGCTCCCCTGCAACTAATGAAAAACTGTTTTTT.